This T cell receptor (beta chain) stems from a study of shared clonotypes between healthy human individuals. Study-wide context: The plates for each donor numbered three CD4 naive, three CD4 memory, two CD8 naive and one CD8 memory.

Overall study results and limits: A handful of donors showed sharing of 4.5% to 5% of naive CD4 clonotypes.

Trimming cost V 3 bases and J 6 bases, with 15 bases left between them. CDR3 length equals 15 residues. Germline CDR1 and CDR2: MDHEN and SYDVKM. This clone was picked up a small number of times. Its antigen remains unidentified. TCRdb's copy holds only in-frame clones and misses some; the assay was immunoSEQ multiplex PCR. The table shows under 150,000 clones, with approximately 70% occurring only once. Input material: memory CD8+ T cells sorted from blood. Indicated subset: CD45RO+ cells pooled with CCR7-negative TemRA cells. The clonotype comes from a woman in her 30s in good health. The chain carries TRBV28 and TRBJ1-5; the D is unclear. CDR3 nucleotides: TGTGCCAGCAGTTTGTCGGGTCGGCCCTCTCAGCCCCAGCATTTT. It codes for CASSLSGRPSQPQHF.